This TCR beta chain was sequenced during a study of T-cell memory formation after mild COVID-19. Study-level results: Day 15 to 85 contractors were CD4/CD8 balanced; later expanders leaned CD4+.

A remark on this clonotype: What it recognizes is unknown. One junction end does not reproduce the germline sequence, and a read error may be involved.

Looked up from germline, CDR1 is MNHEY and CDR2 is SVGAGI. CDR3 length: 13 amino acids. TCRdb ran MiXCR on the 5' RACE reads and lists one entry per CDR3 protein. The repertoire has 120,000 to 150,000 distinct CDR3 sequences, over 6% of them found once; the top ten carry approximately 2%. The sample comprised PBMCs or a T cell subset sorted from them (not recorded which). The chain combines TRBV6-5 with TRBJ1-2; D call uncertain. This receptor was obtained from an adult woman who had mild COVID-19 (a few samples of this study predate the infection). Cell type and time point are not known. The CDR3 loop reads CSSSLPGGYGYTF. The DNA of the CDR3 is TGTTCCAGCAGCCTCCCCGGAGGATATGGCTACACCTTC.